Below, 26 T cell receptor beta chains from the same sample are listed, as sequenced in a study of T cells in Graves' hyperthyroidism and ophthalmopathy. There were TCR beta CDR3 regions amplified from RNA transcripts. Primed by the HTBI set, a first-round RT-PCR was run on the TCR CDR3. TCRdb re-called the multiplex PCR reads through MiXCR, storing one row per CDR3 protein. The data hold 410,000 or so distinct CDR3 sequences, with roughly 14% observed a single time. The material sequenced was blood. The receptors originated from a man in his late teens or twenties with Graves' ophthalmopathy.

As regards this clonotype: A read error may be the cause here, since a much bigger clone is one base away. This chain uses TRBV2 with TRBJ2-7, with 8 bases matching TRBD1. The end of the DNA aligns better with TRBJ2-1, so the J call may be wrong. Germline CDR1 SNHLY, CDR2 FYNNEI. CDR3 length: 14 amino acids. CDR3 sequence: CASSSRDRFYEQFF. DNA for the CDR3: TGTGCCAGCAGCAGCCGGGACAGGTTCTACGAGCAGTTCTTC.

This clonotype has at least ten counts. The CDR3 spells CASRGGGSRSEQYF. CDR3 coding DNA: TGTGCCAGCAGGGGAGGGGGGAGTAGGTCCGAGCAGTACTTC. The V gene is TRBV12-3 or TRBV12-4, the J gene TRBJ2-7, with TRBD2 as a possible D gene (7 bases). The CDR3 runs 14 residues. The ends were cut back, 6 bases at V and 6 bases at J, with 18 bases in the middle.

This clonotype was seen only a few times. The CDR3 reads CASSESQGGGYGYTF. As DNA, the CDR3 is TGTGCCAGCAGTGAATCTCAGGGAGGAGGCTATGGCTACACCTTC. V gene TRBV6-1 combines with J gene TRBJ1-2; weak D call: TRBD1 (5 bases). The CDR3 length is 15 residues. Germline V gene lookup returns CDR1 MNHNS and CDR2 SASEGT. V lost 2 bases to trimming and J lost 4 bases, with 14 bases between them.

This clonotype was observed a handful of times. The rearrangement links TRBV19 to TRBJ2-6, with a possible D match to TRBD1 (5 bases). Germline CDR1 reads LNHDA; CDR2 reads SQIVND (reference sequence). The V gene lost 8 bases and the J gene lost 4 bases, with 9 bases spanning the gap. The CDR3 contains 13 residues. CDR3 coding DNA: TGTGCCAGTTGCAGGGCCGGGGCCAACGTCCTGACTTTC. Amino acids: CASCRAGANVLTF.

This clonotype was detected many times. V usage is TRBV7-9 and J usage is TRBJ1-2; D is possibly TRBD1 (5 bases). V was trimmed by 5 bases and J by 2 bases, leaving 12 bases between them. Per germline, CDR1 SEHNR and CDR2 FQNEAQ (reference sequence). This CDR3 spans 14 amino acids. The CDR3: CASSTRQWNYGYTF. In nucleotides, the CDR3 is TGTGCCAGCAGCACAAGACAGTGGAACTATGGCTACACCTTC.

This clonotype came up many times. The CDR3 region is CASSLSSSGANVLTF. In DNA, the CDR3 is TGTGCCAGCAGTTTATCTAGCTCTGGGGCCAACGTCCTGACTTTC. The chain couples TRBV12-3 or TRBV12-4 to TRBJ2-6; D gene unclear. V lost 2 bases and J 0 bases, leaving 5 bases between the germline ends. The CDR3 totals 15 residues.

This clonotype has ten or more counts. The rearrangement links TRBV7-9 to TRBJ2-1; 8 bases line up with TRBD1. This CDR3 has 15 residues. In germline, CDR1 is SEHNR, CDR2 FQNEAQ (reference sequence). V shed 5 bases, J shed 9 bases, and the junction held 12 bases outside the gene matches. CDR3 sequence reads: CASSVQGAAGSEQFF. The CDR3 DNA sequence: TGTGCCAGCAGCGTTCAGGGGGCAGCAGGGTCTGAGCAGTTCTTC.

In this sample, this clonotype turned up many times. The chain couples TRBV6-5 to TRBJ2-5; 11 positions agree with TRBD2. This CDR3 is 18 amino acids long. Per the germline V gene, CDR1 is MNHEY and CDR2 is SVGAGI. Germline trimming cut 0 bases from V and 3 bases from J; bases unmatched to any gene: 9. CDR3 in amino acids: CASSYSGVLAGGKETQYF. For the CDR3, the DNA is TGTGCCAGCAGTTACTCCGGGGTGCTAGCGGGAGGTAAAGAGACCCAGTACTTC.

Concerning this clonotype: An end of the junction does not agree with germline; a read error may underlie this. This chain links TRBV6-4 with TRBJ1-2; 11 nucleotides align to TRBD1. Germline CDR1 MRHNA, CDR2 SNTAGT. This CDR3 is built from 15 residues. The CDR3 region has the DNA TGTGCCAGCAGTGATCGGACAGGGGGCGCTTATGGCTACGCCTTC. It is translated as CASSDRTGGAYGYAF.

The genes are TRBV6-2 or TRBV6-3 and TRBJ2-5, with 8 bases lining up with TRBD1. Looked up from germline, CDR1 is MNHEY and CDR2 is SVGEGT. The CDR3 is 14 residues long. J gave up 3 bases and V 7 bases, and 7 bases lay outside the gene matches. The CDR3 bases are TGTGCCAGCAACGACCCAGGGGGCGAAGAGACCCAGTACTTC. It encodes CASNDPGGEETQYF.

This clonotype was detected ten times or more. The V and J genes are TRBV20-1 and TRBJ1-1; weak D call: TRBD1 (6 bases). Trimming shortened V by 5 bases and J by 3 bases, and 16 bases separated the two germline ends. This CDR3 has 14 amino acids. Germline-derived CDR1 and CDR2 are DFQATT and SNEGSKA (reference sequence). The CDR3 region has the DNA TGCAGTGCTGGGCTACAGGGAGGGGACACTGAAGCTTTCTTT. Residues: CSAGLQGGDTEAFF.

The table lists this clonotype with a few counts. The chain uses TRBV12-3 or TRBV12-4 and TRBJ1-5, with a possible D match to TRBD1 (6 bases). Trimming shortened V by 3 bases and J by 3 bases, and 12 bases separated the two germline ends. The CDR3 loop spans 15 amino acids. The CDR3: CASSLDRTTNQPQHF. Here the CDR3 DNA reads TGTGCCAGCAGTTTGGACAGAACCACCAATCAGCCCCAGCATTTT.

This clonotype came up many times. This chain connects TRBV6-5 to TRBJ1-4; tentative D call: TRBD1 (6 bases). Germline V gene sequence: CDR1 MNHEY, CDR2 SVGAGI. The CDR3 spans 14 residues. V was shortened by 2 bases and J by 3 bases, with 7 bases between the two germline ends. In DNA, the CDR3 is TGTGCCAGCAGTTACACAGGGTCTAATGAAAAACTGTTTTTT. It translates to CASSYTGSNEKLFF.

Concerning this clonotype: This could be a read error, since a much larger clone is one nucleotide away. CDR3 DNA sequence: TGTGCCTGGGAAGGACAGGGGAACACTGAAGCTTTCTTT. It specifies CAWEGQGNTEAFF. J is TRBJ1-1 and V is TRBV30; 8 bases are a match to TRBD1. CDR3 size: 13 residues. Trimming took 5 bases from V and 1 from J; bases not matched to a gene: 3. The germline V gene has CDR1 GTSNPN and CDR2 SVGIG (reference sequence).

This sequence joins TRBV9 and TRBJ2-3, with D possibly TRBD2 on 5 matching bases. The CDR3 is 13 residues long. Germline values: CDR1 SGDLS, CDR2 YYNGEE. The V and J ends lost 1 base and 4 bases respectively, with 7 bases between them. DNA for the CDR3: TGTGCCAGCAGCGTAATGGGAGCAGATACGCAGTATTTT. It specifies CASSVMGADTQYF. Based on the CDR3 plus reference TRBV9 and TRBJ2-3, the full variable domain is DSGVTQTPKHLITATGQRVTLRCSPRSGDLSVYWYQQSLDQGLQFLIQYYNGEERAKGNILERFSAQQFPDLHSELNLSSLELGDSALYFCASSVMGADTQYFGPGTRLTVL.

This sequence joins TRBV14 and TRBJ2-7; perhaps TRBD1 as D (6 bases). Trimming removed 2 bases at V and 4 bases at J, with 15 bases between. The germline V gene has CDR1 SGHDN and CDR2 FVKESK. The CDR3 extends over 15 amino acids. Written as DNA, the CDR3 is TGTGCCAGCAGCCAATACACAGGGCCCGCGTACGAGCAGTACTTC. This gives the protein CASSQYTGPAYEQYF.

The V and J genes are TRBV20-1 and TRBJ2-7; possibly TRBD2 for D (5 bases). CDR3 length: 11 amino acids. CDR1 and CDR2 (germline): DFQATT, SNEGSKA (reference sequence). V was shortened by 7 bases and J by 0 bases, with 7 bases between the two germline ends. CDR3 region: CSGTDSYEQYF. The CDR3 region has the DNA TGCAGTGGGACTGACTCCTACGAGCAGTACTTC.

Comments on this clonotype: A much larger clone differs from this one at a single base, so this may be a read error. The chain recombines TRBV4-1 with TRBJ1-1; TRBD1 is a possible D gene (6 bases). The CDR3 loop spans 14 amino acids. Per the germline V gene, CDR1 is MGHRA and CDR2 is YSYEKL. V gave up 6 bases and J gave up 7 bases, with 18 bases separating them. The CDR3 loop reads CASRRAGGASEAFF. The CDR3 DNA reads TGCGCCAGCAGACGCGCCGGGGGGGCGAGTGAAGCTTTCTTT.

The chain carries TRBV18 and TRBJ2-7, with 10 bases identical to TRBD1. The trim removed 3 bases at V and 0 bases at J, leaving 2 bases unmatched. Germline V gene sequence: CDR1 KGHSH, CDR2 LQKENI. There are 15 residues in the CDR3. The CDR3 reads CASSPGQGISYEQYF. CDR3 nucleotide sequence: TGTGCCAGCTCACCGGGACAGGGGATCTCCTACGAGCAGTACTTC.

Many counts were recorded for this clonotype. V usage is TRBV24-1 and J usage is TRBJ2-1, with D possibly TRBD2 on 5 matching bases. Trimming cost V 3 bases and J 0 bases, with 11 bases left between them. CDR3 size: 16 residues. Looked up from germline, CDR1 is KGHDR and CDR2 is SFDVKD. For the CDR3, the DNA is TGTGCCACCAGTGATCGAAGCGGACCCTCCTACAATGAGCAGTTCTTC. Protein: CATSDRSGPSYNEQFF.

About this clonotype itself: This may be a read error, as it is one base from a much larger clone. This chain links TRBV20-1 with TRBJ2-3; tentatively, D is TRBD1 or TRBD2 (5 bases each). Trimming shortened V by 7 bases and J by 2 bases, and 13 bases separated the two germline ends. Germline CDR1 DFQATT, CDR2 SNEGSKA (reference sequence). The CDR3 consists of 13 residues. The CDR3 loop reads CSVRPGTTDTQYF. The CDR3 DNA is TGCAGTGTTAGGCCGGGGACCACAGATACGCAGTATTTT.

This clonotype was counted at least ten times. The chain has TRBV11-3 and TRBJ1-1; D remains ambiguous. CDR1 is SGHNT, CDR2 YENEEA, per germline. V lost 5 bases, J lost 4 bases, and 11 bases lay in between. This CDR3 is 13 amino acids long. The CDR3 coding sequence is TGTGCCAGCAGCGTCACGGGCTCCACTGAAGCTTTCTTT. Its translation is CASSVTGSTEAFF.

This clonotype came up many times. V and J are TRBV6-4 and TRBJ1-2; D not resolved. The CDR3 is made up of 15 amino acids. Germline assignment: CDR1 MRHNA and CDR2 SNTAGT. V was cut by 0 bases and J by 5 bases, with 13 bases left in between. The CDR3 bases are TGTGCCAGCAGTGACTCGATAACAGACCGGTATGGCTACACCTTC. As protein: CASSDSITDRYGYTF.

This clonotype has ten or more counts. This chain joins TRBV20-1 and TRBJ2-4, with a possible D match to TRBD1 (6 bases). Germline CDR1 DFQATT, CDR2 SNEGSKA (reference sequence). This CDR3 has 13 amino acids. Trimming shortened V by 6 bases and J by 5 bases, and 14 bases separated the two germline ends. The CDR3 coding sequence is TGCAGTGCCCGAAGGACAGATGAAAACATTCAGTACTTC. This encodes CSARRTDENIQYF.

The gene calls are TRBV24-1 and TRBJ2-3, with a tentative D call TRBD2 (6 bases). This CDR3 has 16 residues. With 5 bases removed from V and 3 bases from J, the gap between germline ends came to 17 bases. CDR1 is KGHDR, CDR2 SFDVKD, per germline. In DNA form, the CDR3 reads TGTGCCACCAGTGCAATTAGCGGATCGGGGACAGATACGCAGTATTTT. It yields the protein CATSAISGSGTDTQYF.

J is TRBJ2-2 and V is TRBV7-9, with D hard to call. Germline lookup yields CDR1 SEHNR and CDR2 FQNEAQ (reference sequence). V lost 2 bases and J lost 6, with 16 bases in between. The CDR3 extends over 16 amino acids. The CDR3 loop is CASSLFPPVGAGELFF. The CDR3 nucleotides read TGTGCCAGCAGCTTATTCCCGCCGGTAGGAGCCGGGGAGCTGTTTTTT.